These T cell receptor beta chains were read from a single sample in a study of neurological immune-mediated disorders. TCRdb ran MiXCR on the 5' RACE reads and lists one entry per CDR3 protein. The table has 25,000 to 30,000 distinct CDR3 sequences, around 17% seen once. The specimen sequenced was CD4+ T cells from blood. The receptor source for this set is a female donor with HTLV-1-associated myelopathy (HAM/TSP). Both conserved end residues are part of each CDR3. D genes are given only for firm matches. Clone size is shown for a subset of rows, as once, few, many or a class of expanded clone.

clone size	D gene	J gene	V gene	CDR3 DNA	CDR3 protein
many	NA	TRBJ2-1	TRBV4-2	TGTGCCAGCAGCCAAGACAGGAGGGACGCGCAGTTCTTC	CASSQDRRDAQFF
many	NA	TRBJ2-7	TRBV6-5	TGTGCCAGCAGCTATCAGACAGGTGGCTACGAGCAGTACTTC	CASSYQTGGYEQYF
many	NA	TRBJ2-1	TRBV15	TGTGCCACCAGCAGTGGGTGGGCACTACAGGGACATGAGCAGTTCTTC	CATSSGWALQGHEQFF
many	NA	TRBJ2-1	TRBV28	TGTGCCAGCAGTTTCCCCGGACAACAATACAATGAGCAGTTCTTC	CASSFPGQQYNEQFF
many	NA	TRBJ2-5	TRBV7-7	TGTGCTAGCAGCTTAGGGGGGGCAGGAGAGACCCAGTACTTC	CASSLGGAGETQYF
many	NA	TRBJ2-3	TRBV2	TGTGCCAGCAGTGAAGCGGGTCCAAGGGATACGCAGTATTTT	CASSEAGPRDTQYF
many	NA	TRBJ2-7	TRBV5-1	TGCGCCAGCAGCTGGGACGGGCAGAGCGAGCAGTACTTC	CASSWDGQSEQYF
many	NA	TRBJ2-3	TRBV11-2	TGTGCCAGCAGCTATCGGGCCCAAAGCACAGATACGCAGTATTTT	CASSYRAQSTDTQYF
many	TRBD2	TRBJ2-1	TRBV5-1	TGCGCCAGCAGCTTGGGACTAGCGGGAAATGAGCAGTTCTTC	CASSLGLAGNEQFF
many	NA	TRBJ2-7	TRBV12-3/TRBV12-4	TGTGCCAGCAGTTTCAACAGGGCCTCCTACGAGCAGTACTTC	CASSFNRASYEQYF
many	NA	TRBJ2-3	TRBV2	TGTGCCAGCAGTGAATTGCTAGCTACAGATACGCAGTATTTT	CASSELLATDTQYF
many	NA	TRBJ2-7	TRBV5-1	TGCGCCAGCAGCGAGGGAATCTACGAGCAGTACTTC	CASSEGIYEQYF
many	NA	TRBJ1-2	TRBV5-6	TGTGCCAGCAGCTTGGGGGCGCGCGGCTACACCTTC	CASSLGARGYTF
medium-sized	NA	TRBJ1-2	TRBV4-2	TGTGCCAGCAGCCAGGGATATGGCTACACCTTC	CASSQGYGYTF
NA	NA	TRBJ2-3	TRBV9	TGTGCCAGCAGCGTAAGGGAAGGTAGCACATATACGCAGTATTTT	CASSVREGSTYTQYF
many	TRBD2	TRBJ2-5	TRBV7-2	TGTGCCAGCAGCACACCGCGGAGTGGACTAGCGGGAGGGTGGCAAGAGACCCAGTACTTC	CASSTPRSGLAGGWQETQYF
NA	TRBD1	TRBJ1-5	TRBV7-2	TGTGCCAGCAGCTTATTAAGGTCGGGGGGACAGATCCAACAGCATTTT	CASSLLRSGGQIQQHF
many	NA	TRBJ2-1	TRBV5-1	TGCGCCAGCAGCTTGGGATCGAGAGATGAGCAGTTCTTC	CASSLGSRDEQFF
NA	TRBD2	TRBJ2-3	TRBV11-3	TGTGCCAGCAGCTTAGCCGCCGGTCTAGCGGGGACAGATACGCAGTATTTT	CASSLAAGLAGTDTQYF
many	TRBD2	TRBJ2-3	TRBV12-3/TRBV12-4	TGTGCCAGTGCGGGGGGTTCAGATACGCAGTATTTT	CASAGGSDTQYF
NA	NA	TRBJ2-7	TRBV5-1	TGCGCCAGCAGTCCCGGGAGTAACCGCGAGCAGTACTTC	CASSPGSNREQYF
many	NA	TRBJ1-2	TRBV11-2	TGTGCCAGCAGCTTAGGGTTCGATGGCTACACCTTC	CASSLGFDGYTF
few	NA	TRBJ2-1	TRBV27	TGTGCCAGCAGTTTAAGGGAGTCTCGGAATGAGCAGTTCTTC	CASSLRESRNEQFF
few	NA	TRBJ1-5	TRBV10-2	TGCGCCAGCAGTGTGCGTGCGGGGAATCAGCCCCAGCATTTT	CASSVRAGNQPQHF
many	NA	TRBJ1-1	TRBV12-3/TRBV12-4	TGTGCCAGCAGTTGGTTTGAAGGGTCTGAAGCTTTCTTT	CASSWFEGSEAFF
medium-sized	TRBD1	TRBJ1-1	TRBV10-3	TGTGCCATCAGTGTGTCCGACAGGGGGAACACTGAAGCTTTCTTT	CAISVSDRGNTEAFF
many	TRBD2	TRBJ2-1	TRBV10-1	TGCGCCAGCAGTGAGTCGATAGCCCCCCTAGCGGCAGCTTACAATGAGCAGTTCTTC	CASSESIAPLAAAYNEQFF
many	TRBD2	TRBJ2-1	TRBV20-1	TGCAGTGCTAGTAGCGGGAGGGCCCAGTTCTTC	CSASSGRAQFF